Each of the 27 T cell receptor beta chains below was sequenced from the same sample in a study of graft-versus-host responses after intestinal transplantation listed by TCRdb under 2021. The method behind the library was the immunoSEQ multiplex PCR assay. Here the immuneACCESS table is served through TCRdb, limited to in-frame sequences with V and J called. Missing clones are a known gap in these copies; in checked studies unresolved V genes cover under half, and the rest lacks a known reason. Present in this sample are about 64,000 clones, roughly 92% of which were seen just once. Together, the top ten hold around 7.1% of the sample. Sequenced material: bone marrow, taken almost 750 days after intestinal transplantation. The receptors come from a human patient who received an intestinal transplant, so some T cells may come from the graft donor.

This clone was observed once. In DNA, the CDR3 is TGTGCCAGCAGCCAAGAGTCCCTCGAGAGGGCGATAGGAGGGAGGCAGTTCTTC. The encoded protein is CASSQESLERAIGGRQFF. This chain connects TRBV14 to TRBJ2-1; possible D gene TRBD2, 6 bases. CDR1 and CDR2 from the germline V gene are SGHDN and FVKESK. Trimming shortened V by 0 bases and J by 12 bases, and 27 bases separated the two germline ends. The CDR3 is 18 residues long.

The chain joins TRBV5-5 to TRBJ2-1; no definite D call. Per germline, CDR1 SGHKS and CDR2 YYEKEE (reference sequence). The CDR3 length is 16 residues. Trimming took off 2 bases at V and 0 bases at J, with 12 bases between the two ends. The CDR3 is CASSFDGYSSYNEQFF. For the CDR3, the DNA is TGTGCCAGCAGCTTTGATGGGTACAGCTCCTACAATGAGCAGTTCTTC.

The rearrangement joins TRBV7-9 to TRBJ2-2; D is possibly TRBD1 (6 bases). Germline-derived CDR1 and CDR2 are SEHNR and FQNEAQ (reference sequence). Trimming pared 11 bases from V and 6 bases from J, leaving 25 bases between. This CDR3 is built from 16 residues. CDR3 DNA: TGTGCCCCAGGGGTCTGGCAGGGAGTTGCCTCCGGGGAGCTGTTTTTT. Residues: CAPGVWQGVASGELFF.

The chain recombines TRBV29-1 with TRBJ2-2; the D call may be TRBD1 or TRBD2 (5 bases each). The CDR3 spans 11 residues. V was pared by 6 bases and J by 11 bases, with 13 bases between. Germline V gene sequence: CDR1 SQVTM, CDR2 ANQGSEA. In DNA form, the CDR3 reads TGCAGCGTGGGGGAGAGGGTAGAGCTGTTTTTT. Protein sequence: CSVGERVELFF.

This chain joins TRBV10-1 and TRBJ2-3, with 13 bases lining up with TRBD2. Germline V gene data show CDR1 as WNHNN and CDR2 as SYGVQD (reference sequence). The junction had 8 bases not matched to a gene; V was cut back by 4 bases and J by 4 bases. CDR3 length: 17 residues. In DNA, the CDR3 is TGCGCCAGCAGTGTGGGACTAGCGGGGTCGGAGCCAGATACGCAGTATTTT. This codes for CASSVGLAGSEPDTQYF.

The chain links TRBV7-3 to TRBJ2-3, with D perhaps matching TRBD2 (6 bases). V lost 3 bases to trimming and J lost 3 bases, with 10 bases between them. This CDR3 has 14 residues. In germline, CDR1 is SGHTA, CDR2 FQGTGA. DNA for the CDR3: TGTGCCAGCAGCTTGGGGCTAGCGACAGATACGCAGTATTTT. Its protein product is CASSLGLATDTQYF.

The chain joins TRBV4-1 to TRBJ1-1, with D maybe TRBD1 (6 bases). This CDR3 has 13 residues. Germline V gene sequence: CDR1 MGHRA, CDR2 YSYEKL. Trimming took 1 base from V and 4 from J, leaving 7 bases between them. The CDR3 DNA sequence: TGCGCCAGCAGCCAAGGGACAGCCACTGAAGCTTTCTTT. Amino acids: CASSQGTATEAFF.

The genes are TRBV2 and TRBJ1-3, with D uncertain. The germline V gene encodes CDR1 SNHLY and CDR2 FYNNEI. The CDR3 consists of 16 residues. V lost 3 bases to trimming and J lost 4 bases, with 16 bases between them. The CDR3: CASSEKMESVGNTIYF. CDR3 nucleotides: TGTGCCAGCAGTGAGAAAATGGAAAGTGTCGGAAACACCATATATTTT. The variable domain in full, completed from reference TRBV2 and TRBJ1-3, reads EPEVTQTPSHQVTQMGQEVILRCVPISNHLYFYWYRQILGQKVEFLVSFYNNEISEKSEIFDDQFSVERPDGSNFTLKIRSTKLEDSAMYFCASSEKMESVGNTIYFGEGSWLTVV.

The chain links TRBV11-2 to TRBJ2-5; 8 positions match TRBD1. Judging by the DNA end, TRBJ2-7 fits better; the J call may be wrong. The germline V gene has CDR1 SGHAT and CDR2 FQNNGV. The CDR3 contains 15 residues. The CDR3 region is CASSLAGTGDYEQYF. The DNA of the CDR3 is TGTGCCAGCAGCTTAGCAGGGACAGGCGACTACGAGCAGTACTTC.

There are a few counts of this clone. The V and J genes are TRBV2 and TRBJ2-7; 7 nucleotides match TRBD1. The CDR3 is made up of 15 amino acids. Germline CDR1 and CDR2: SNHLY and FYNNEI. Trimming cost V 2 bases and J 3 bases; bases outside gene matches: 7. The DNA of the CDR3 is TGTGCCAGCAGTGAATGGCAGGGGGAATTCTACGAGCAGTACTTC. This codes for CASSEWQGEFYEQYF. Drawing the rest from reference TRBV2 and TRBJ2-7, the complete variable domain is EPEVTQTPSHQVTQMGQEVILRCVPISNHLYFYWYRQILGQKVEFLVSFYNNEISEKSEIFDDQFSVERPDGSNFTLKIRSTKLEDSAMYFCASSEWQGEFYEQYFGPGTRLTVT.

The chain has TRBV19 and TRBJ1-2; D is ambiguous. CDR3 length: 15 amino acids. Trimming removed 1 base from V and 4 bases from J, with 13 bases in between. Germline CDR1 LNHDA, CDR2 SQIVND (reference sequence). CDR3 in DNA: TGTGCCAGTAGTATAGGAAGATCCCGGGTCTATGGCTACACCTTC. Amino acid sequence: CASSIGRSRVYGYTF.

The chain uses TRBV4-1 and TRBJ2-7, with TRBD2 matching over 9 bases. The length of the CDR3 is 17 residues. Germline loops: CDR1 MGHRA, CDR2 YSYEKL. V dropped 0 bases and J dropped 5; count of bases not matched to a gene: 11. CDR3 loop: CASSQEGGSGRSDEQYF. CDR3 nucleotide sequence: TGCGCCAGCAGCCAAGAGGGTGGGAGCGGGAGGTCCGACGAGCAGTACTTC.

The table lists this clone with a few counts. The chain carries TRBV4-1 and TRBJ2-1; TRBD1 matches 7 bases. The CDR3 loop spans 14 amino acids. Trimming removed 2 bases from V and 6 bases from J; junction bases left unmatched: 4. Germline assignment: CDR1 MGHRA and CDR2 YSYEKL. CDR3 protein: CASSQLTGSNEQFF. CDR3 coding DNA: TGCGCCAGCAGCCAACTGACAGGGTCCAATGAGCAGTTCTTC.

This chain links TRBV14 with TRBJ2-7, with 7 bases fitting TRBD1. Germline V gene lookup returns CDR1 SGHDN and CDR2 FVKESK. The CDR3 has 14 residues. Unmatched junction bases numbered 6, after V lost 4 bases and J lost 3 bases. CDR3 loop: CASSPWDRFYEQYF. The CDR3 DNA is TGTGCCAGCAGCCCGTGGGACAGATTCTACGAGCAGTACTTC. Based on the CDR3 plus reference TRBV14 and TRBJ2-7, the full variable domain is EAGVTQFPSHSVIEKGQTVTLRCDPISGHDNLYWYRRVMGKEIKFLLHFVKESKQDESGMPNNRFLAERTGGTYSTLKVQPAELEDSGVYFCASSPWDRFYEQYFGPGTRLTVT.

This sequence joins TRBV6-5 and TRBJ1-1; no clear D gene. Germline V gene lookup returns CDR1 MNHEY and CDR2 SVGAGI. Trimming removed 0 bases from V and 1 base from J, with 9 bases in between. The CDR3 has 15 residues. The CDR3 is CASSYSVPRNTEAFF. The CDR3 DNA follows: TGTGCCAGCAGTTACTCTGTCCCGAGGAACACTGAAGCTTTCTTT.

V gene TRBV19 combines with J gene TRBJ1-5; 7 positions match TRBD1. The CDR3 is 15 amino acids. Germline CDR1 LNHDA, CDR2 SQIVND (reference sequence). After removal of 4 bases from V and 4 bases from J, the junction contained 7 bases not matched to a gene. This CDR3 reads CASSTGSTGNQPQHF. DNA of the CDR3: TGTGCCAGTAGTACAGGATCGACAGGGAATCAGCCCCAGCATTTT.

The chain combines TRBV11-2 with TRBJ2-1, with 8 bases lining up with TRBD2. Germline V gives CDR1 SGHAT, CDR2 FQNNGV. This CDR3 comprises 15 residues. Trimming cost V 3 bases and J 0 bases; bases outside gene matches: 1. The CDR3 region is CASSFLAGSYNEQFF. The DNA of the CDR3 is TGTGCCAGCAGCTTTCTAGCGGGCTCCTACAATGAGCAGTTCTTC.

This clone came up once. J is TRBJ1-1 and V is TRBV7-6; perhaps TRBD1 as D (6 bases). The CDR3 has 13 amino acids. Trimming removed 4 bases from V and 0 bases from J, with 6 bases in between. The V gene's germline CDR1 is SGHVS and CDR2 FNYEAQ. DNA for the CDR3: TGTGCCAGCAGCTCAGGGGTGAACACTGAAGCTTTCTTT. Translating it yields CASSSGVNTEAFF.

The V and J genes are TRBV5-4 and TRBJ2-5; D may be TRBD2 (6 bases). V was cut by 0 bases and J by 2 bases, with 11 bases left in between. The CDR3 is 15 amino acids. Germline CDR1 is SGHNT and CDR2 is YYREEE (reference sequence). The CDR3 nucleotides read TGTGCCAGCAGCTTGGTCGCGGCGGGGCAAGAGACCCAGTACTTC. This codes for CASSLVAAGQETQYF. The full variable domain, rest sourced from reference TRBV5-4 and TRBJ2-5, is ETGVTQSPTHLIKTRGQQVTLRCSSQSGHNTVSWYQQALGQGPQFIFQYYREEENGRGNFPPRFSGLQFPNYSSELNVNALELDDSALYLCASSLVAAGQETQYFGPGTRLLVL.

The chain joins TRBV6-1 to TRBJ2-7; possible D gene TRBD1, 6 bases. CDR3 length equals 15 residues. CDR1 is MNHNS, CDR2 SASEGT, per germline. The germline V and J ends were trimmed by 3 bases and 8 bases, with 20 bases remaining between them. Here the CDR3 reads CASSDPFGRGWKQYF. DNA for the CDR3: TGTGCCAGCAGTGATCCCTTTGGCAGGGGATGGAAGCAGTACTTC.

V usage is TRBV27 and J usage is TRBJ2-7; 10 bases are shared with TRBD2. Per germline, CDR1 MNHEY and CDR2 SMNVEV (reference sequence). With V trimmed by 3 bases and J by 4 bases, 6 bases remained unmatched. The CDR3 totals 15 residues. In DNA, the CDR3 is TGTGCCAGCAGTTTGGTAGCGGGGGGTTTTTACGAGCAGTACTTC. Encoded protein: CASSLVAGGFYEQYF.

The chain has TRBV29-1 and TRBJ1-1; 9 bases are shared with TRBD1. CDR3 length: 14 residues. The germline V gene encodes CDR1 SQVTM and CDR2 ANQGSEA. The V and J ends lost 3 bases and 1 base, in that order; junction bases with no gene match: 3. The CDR3 nucleotides read TGCAGCGTTGAGACGGACAGGGGGAACACTGAAGCTTTCTTT. As protein: CSVETDRGNTEAFF.

This chain links TRBV4-2 with TRBJ2-1; no firm D call. There are 13 residues in the CDR3. Germline values: CDR1 LGHNA, CDR2 YNFKEQ. V was cut by 3 bases and J by 6 bases, with 9 bases left in between. CDR3 amino acids: CASSHEVVNEQFF. CDR3 sequence (DNA): TGTGCCAGCAGCCACGAGGTAGTCAATGAGCAGTTCTTC.

This chain uses TRBV11-2 with TRBJ2-3; 8 nucleotides agree with TRBD1. The CDR3 is 15 amino acids. CDR1 SGHAT and CDR2 FQNNGV come from the germline V gene. Trimming removed 2 bases from V and 1 base from J; junction bases left unmatched: 2. The CDR3 coding sequence is TGTGCCAGCAGCTTATCAGGGGGCGGCACAGATACGCAGTATTTT. Its translation: CASSLSGGGTDTQYF.

The chain employs TRBV21-1 and TRBJ2-3; the D segment call TRBD2 is taken from the table without a DNA check. TRBV21-1 is a pseudogene segment. This CDR3 has 19 residues. Here the CDR3 DNA reads TGTGCCAGCAGTCTTTTTATTTTCAGGTCCGGGATAACGACAGATACGCAGTATTTT. Translating it yields CASSLFIFRSGITTDTQYF.

The chain is built from TRBV10-1 and TRBJ2-1; the match to TRBD2 covers 10 bases. The germline V gene has CDR1 WNHNN and CDR2 SYGVQD (reference sequence). J gave up 9 bases and V 3 bases, and 8 bases lay outside the gene matches. The CDR3 spans 15 residues. The CDR3 protein is CASSDFGTSVGEQFF. The CDR3 coding sequence is TGCGCCAGCAGTGATTTCGGGACTAGCGTAGGTGAGCAGTTCTTC.

This clone showed up just a few times. This rearrangement joins TRBV7-3 to TRBJ1-1; D is ambiguous. This CDR3 spans 16 amino acids. Trimming cost V 0 bases and J 4 bases, with 15 bases left between them. The V gene's germline CDR1 is SGHTA and CDR2 FQGTGA. The CDR3 is CASSLTPDASITEAFF. The CDR3 DNA reads TGTGCCAGCAGCTTAACACCGGACGCCTCGATCACTGAAGCTTTCTTT.